The 10 T cell receptor beta chains below come from one sample, sequenced in a study of T cell responses to AZD1222 COVID-19 vaccine. Clones were sequenced by immunoSEQ multiplex PCR, and TCRdb holds only the in-frame ones, with some missing. The sample holds around 150,000 clones, under 95% seen once. The specimen comprised peripheral blood, sampled on day 0 of AZD1222 vaccination. All receptors come from an adult in good health.

The genes are TRBV7-9 and TRBJ1-1; possibly TRBD1 for D (5 bases). Germline V CDR1 and CDR2: SEHNR, FQNEAQ (reference sequence). The CDR3 consists of 13 residues. Trimming pared 2 bases from V and 8 bases from J, leaving 12 bases between. The CDR3 coding sequence is TGTGCCAGCAGCTTAATCGGCAGGGAGGAAGCTTTCTTT. Its protein is CASSLIGREEAFF.

The CDR3: CASSFGLAGTSDEQYF. CDR3 coding DNA: TGTGCCAGCAGCTTTGGACTAGCGGGAACAAGCGACGAGCAGTACTTC. This chain uses TRBV7-8 with TRBJ2-7; 12 nucleotides match TRBD2. Losses at the gene ends were 3 bases for V and 5 bases for J; bases not matched to a gene: 8. This CDR3 contains 16 residues. Germline loops: CDR1 SGHVS, CDR2 FQNEAQ. Full variable domain (missing parts from reference TRBV7-8 and TRBJ2-7): GAGVSQSPRYKVAKRGQDVALRCDPISGHVSLFWYQQALGQGPEFLTYFQNEAQLDKSGLPSDRFFAERPEGSVSTLKIQRTQQEDSAVYLCASSFGLAGTSDEQYFGPGTRLTVT.

The chain carries TRBV5-6 and TRBJ1-2, with D perhaps matching TRBD1 (6 bases). This CDR3 region has 14 residues. V was pared by 4 bases and J by 4 bases, with 14 bases between. Germline CDR1 and CDR2: SGHDT and YYEEEE. The CDR3 DNA follows: TGTGCCAGCAGCCAACCGGACAGTACCTATGGCTACACCTTC. Its protein is CASSQPDSTYGYTF.

The gene calls are TRBV9 and TRBJ1-1; D is unclear. This CDR3 has 15 amino acids. The V end was cut by 4 bases, the J end by 3 bases, with 16 bases between. Germline lookup yields CDR1 SGDLS and CDR2 YYNGEE. This chain's CDR3 is CASSPFIGGDTEAFF. The CDR3 nucleotides read TGTGCCAGCAGCCCCTTTATAGGCGGGGACACTGAAGCTTTCTTT.

The V call is TRBV7-9, the J call TRBJ2-3; TRBD2 is a possible D gene (5 bases). The CDR3 runs to 12 residues. With 5 bases removed from V and 5 bases from J, the gap between germline ends came to 8 bases. Germline loops: CDR1 SEHNR, CDR2 FQNEAQ (reference sequence). Here the CDR3 DNA reads TGTGCCAGCAGCCGAAGCGGAGATACGCAGTATTTT. Amino acids: CASSRSGDTQYF.

The chain couples TRBV19 to TRBJ2-3, with TRBD2 identical over 10 bases. J was trimmed by 4 bases and V by 6 bases; bases with no gene match: 7. Germline CDR1 and CDR2: LNHDA and SQIVND (reference sequence). CDR3 size: 15 residues. CDR3 sequence: CASRASGRLADTQYF. CDR3 sequence (DNA): TGTGCCAGTAGGGCTAGCGGGAGATTGGCAGATACGCAGTATTTT.

The V call is TRBV4-1, the J call TRBJ2-7; D is unresolved. Germline loops: CDR1 MGHRA, CDR2 YSYEKL. The ends were cut back, 0 bases at V and 6 bases at J, with 12 bases in the middle. This CDR3 is built from 14 residues. CDR3 DNA: TGCGCCAGCAGCCAAGAGTACTCGAGCGCCGAGCAGTACTTC. It codes for CASSQEYSSAEQYF.

The rearrangement links TRBV4-1 to TRBJ2-3; TRBD2 aligns across 9 bases. The CDR3 contains 17 residues. V was clipped by 0 bases and J by 6 bases; unmatched bases: 10. CDR1 is MGHRA and CDR2 is YSYEKL in the germline V gene. CDR3: CASSQESWVAGVDTQYF. CDR3 in DNA: TGCGCCAGCAGCCAAGAAAGTTGGGTAGCGGGAGTTGATACGCAGTATTTT.

V usage is TRBV3-1 (or the pseudogene TRBV3-2) and J usage is TRBJ2-2; 7 positions agree with TRBD1. V trimming: 2 bases; J trimming: 0 bases; junction bases outside the gene matches: 3. CDR3 size: 16 residues. The V gene's germline CDR1 is LGHDT and CDR2 YNNKEL (reference sequence). CDR3 loop: CASSQRGQANTGELFF. The CDR3 nucleotides read TGTGCCAGCAGCCAACGCGGACAGGCGAACACCGGGGAGCTGTTTTTT.

The chain couples TRBV7-6 to TRBJ1-1, with D uncertain. CDR1 and CDR2 from the germline V gene are SGHVS and FNYEAQ. The CDR3 totals 15 residues. V was pared by 5 bases and J by 4 bases, with 17 bases between. CDR3 loop: CASSKTTGPSTEAFF. The CDR3 DNA reads TGTGCCAGCAGCAAAACGACTGGGCCCTCCACTGAAGCTTTCTTT.